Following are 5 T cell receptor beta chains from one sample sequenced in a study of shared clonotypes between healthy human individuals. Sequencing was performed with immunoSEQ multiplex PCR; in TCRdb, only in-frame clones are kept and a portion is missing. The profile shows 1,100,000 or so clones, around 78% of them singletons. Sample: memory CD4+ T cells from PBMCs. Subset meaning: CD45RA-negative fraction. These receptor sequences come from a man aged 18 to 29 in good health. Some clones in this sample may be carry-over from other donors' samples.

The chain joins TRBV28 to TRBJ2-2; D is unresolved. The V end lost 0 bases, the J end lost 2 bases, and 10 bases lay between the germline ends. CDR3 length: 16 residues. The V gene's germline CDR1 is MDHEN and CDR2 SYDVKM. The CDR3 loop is CASSLWGSGNTGELFF. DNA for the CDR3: TGTGCCAGCAGTTTATGGGGTAGTGGAAACACCGGGGAGCTGTTTTTT. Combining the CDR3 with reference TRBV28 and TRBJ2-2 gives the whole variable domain DVKVTQSSRYLVKRTGEKVFLECVQDMDHENMFWYRQDPGLGLRLIYFSYDVKMKEKGDIPEGYSVSREKKERFSLILESASTNQTSMYLCASSLWGSGNTGELFFGEGSRLTVL.

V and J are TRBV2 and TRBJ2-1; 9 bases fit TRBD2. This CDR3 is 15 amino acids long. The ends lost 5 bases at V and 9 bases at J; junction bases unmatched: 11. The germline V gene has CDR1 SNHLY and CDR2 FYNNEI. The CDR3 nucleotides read TGTGCCAGCAGTTTTAGCGGGAGAGCCTTCGGTGAGCAGTTCTTC. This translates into CASSFSGRAFGEQFF. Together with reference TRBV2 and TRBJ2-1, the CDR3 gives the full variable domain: EPEVTQTPSHQVTQMGQEVILRCVPISNHLYFYWYRQILGQKVEFLVSFYNNEISEKSEIFDDQFSVERPDGSNFTLKIRSTKLEDSAMYFCASSFSGRAFGEQFFGPGTRLTVL.

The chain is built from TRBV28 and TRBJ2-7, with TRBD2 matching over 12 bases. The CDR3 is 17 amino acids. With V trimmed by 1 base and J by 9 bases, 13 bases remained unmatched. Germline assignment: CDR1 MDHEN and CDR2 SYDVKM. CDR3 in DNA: TGTGCCAGCAGTTTATATGGCCTAGCGGGGGGGGATGGTGTGCAGTACTTC. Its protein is CASSLYGLAGGDGVQYF.

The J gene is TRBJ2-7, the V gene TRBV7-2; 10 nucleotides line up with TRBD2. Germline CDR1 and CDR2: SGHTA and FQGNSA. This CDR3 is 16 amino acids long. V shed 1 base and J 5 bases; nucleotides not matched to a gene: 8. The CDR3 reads CASSLGILAGAHEQYF. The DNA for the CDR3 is TGTGCCAGCAGCTTAGGTATTCTAGCGGGAGCCCACGAGCAGTACTTC.

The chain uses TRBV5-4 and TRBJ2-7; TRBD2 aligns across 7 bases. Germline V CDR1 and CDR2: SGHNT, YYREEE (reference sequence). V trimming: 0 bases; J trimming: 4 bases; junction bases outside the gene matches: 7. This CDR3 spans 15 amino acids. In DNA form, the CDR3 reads TGTGCCAGCAGCTTGGCGGCGGGAGAAGTGTACGAGCAGTACTTC. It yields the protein CASSLAAGEVYEQYF.